Listed here is a single T cell receptor (beta chain). The assay was immunoSEQ multiplex PCR, and TCRdb's table has in-frame clones only and misses some. The table shows 55,000 to 80,000 clones, with about four fifths occurring only once. This CDR3 contains 16 residues. From germline, CDR1 is LNHDA and CDR2 SQIVND (reference sequence). The V and J ends lost 1 base and 0 bases, in that order; junction bases with no gene match: 3. These data are taken from a study of blood T cell repertoires in COVID-19. Across the whole study: Samples taken during acute and convalescent COVID-19 were collected in the United States, Italy and Spain.

The material sequenced was peripheral blood. The J gene is TRBJ2-1, the V gene TRBV19; TRBD2 matches 7 bases. The receptor's source is a man aged 70-80 years with acute or convalescent COVID-19. The CDR3 nucleotides read TGTGCCAGTAGTATAGTTCCTAGCGGCTCCTACAATGAGCAGTTCTTC. Protein: CASSIVPSGSYNEQFF.